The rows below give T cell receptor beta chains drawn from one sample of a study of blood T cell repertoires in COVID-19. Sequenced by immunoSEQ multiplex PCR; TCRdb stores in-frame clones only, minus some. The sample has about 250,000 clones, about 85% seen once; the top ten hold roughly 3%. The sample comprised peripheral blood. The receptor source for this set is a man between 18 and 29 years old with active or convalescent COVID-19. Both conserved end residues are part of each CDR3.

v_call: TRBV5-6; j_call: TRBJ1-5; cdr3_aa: CASSLDRNNQPQHF
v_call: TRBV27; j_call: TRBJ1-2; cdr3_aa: CASSSWDRVTSGYTF
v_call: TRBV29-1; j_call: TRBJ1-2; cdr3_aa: CSVRDSGEKGENGYTF
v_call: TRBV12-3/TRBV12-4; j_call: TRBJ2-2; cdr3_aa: CASSQTRRELFF
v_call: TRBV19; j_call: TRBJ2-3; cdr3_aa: CASSMALSSTDTQYF
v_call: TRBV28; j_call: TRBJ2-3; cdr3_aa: CASSIGLGGNYGTDTQYF
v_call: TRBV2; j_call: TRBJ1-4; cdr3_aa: CASSGGTYQNEKLFF
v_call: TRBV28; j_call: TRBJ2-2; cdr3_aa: CASSLPGGNTGELFF
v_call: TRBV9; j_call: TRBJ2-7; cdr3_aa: CASSGRTGMRNEQYF
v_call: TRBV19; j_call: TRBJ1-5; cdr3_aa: CASSTDRVGNQPQHF
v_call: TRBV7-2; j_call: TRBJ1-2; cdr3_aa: CASSLGGTGGLYGYTF
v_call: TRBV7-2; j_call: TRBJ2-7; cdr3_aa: CASSPNSGSYEQYF
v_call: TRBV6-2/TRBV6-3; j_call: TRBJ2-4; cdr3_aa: CASSYARGYENIQYF
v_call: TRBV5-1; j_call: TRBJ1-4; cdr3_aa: CASSLQGLDNEKLFF
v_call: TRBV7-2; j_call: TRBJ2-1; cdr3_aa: CASSSLAFSRWNEQFF
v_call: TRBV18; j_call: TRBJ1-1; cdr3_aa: CASSGGAGTEAFF
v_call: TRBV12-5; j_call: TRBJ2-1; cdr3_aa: CASGLVSRGDEQFF
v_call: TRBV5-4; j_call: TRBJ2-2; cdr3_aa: CASSFKIGSNTGELFF
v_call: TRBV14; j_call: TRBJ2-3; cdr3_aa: CASSQGTGTAQYF